The clone carrying this TCR beta chain was seen more than once but under ten times. What it recognizes is unknown. Patients were excluded for uncontrolled infection, other autoimmune disease, pregnancy or lactation. Clinical symptoms, serum thyroxine, TRAb, thyroid ultrasound and orbital computed tomography established diagnosis. This sample is part of a study of T cells in Graves' hyperthyroidism and ophthalmopathy. Whole-study findings and limits: The model anticipated ophthalmopathy a median 6.5 months pre-onset. Among thyroid clonotypes expanded above 0.001, most also appeared in blood.

The CDR3 length is 14 residues. Germline values: CDR1 SGHTA, CDR2 FQGNSA. With 5 bases removed from V and 5 bases from J, the gap between germline ends came to 14 bases. Amplification of TCR beta CDR3 regions was performed using RNA transcripts as template. A first-round RT-PCR of the TCR CDR3 used the HTBI primer set. TCRdb processed the multiplex PCR reads anew with MiXCR; each CDR3 protein has one entry. The sample has roughly 380,000 distinct CDR3 sequences, roughly 13% seen once; the top ten hold roughly 11%. This rearrangement joins TRBV7-2 to TRBJ2-3; D assignment may be TRBD1 or TRBD2 (5 bases each). The TCR originated in a woman aged 55-70 years with Graves' hyperthyroidism. Material for sequencing was blood. Here the CDR3 DNA reads TGTGCCAGCAGCCCCCTTGGTGGGGGAGATACGCAGTATTTT. Translation gives CASSPLGGGDTQYF. The variable domain in full, with the rest retrieved from reference TRBV7-2 and TRBJ2-3, is GAGVSQSPSNKVTEKGKDVELRCDPISGHTALYWYRQSLGQGLEFLIYFQGNSAPDKSGLPSDRFSAERTGGSVSTLTIQRTQQEDSAVYLCASSPLGGGDTQYFGPGTRLTVL.